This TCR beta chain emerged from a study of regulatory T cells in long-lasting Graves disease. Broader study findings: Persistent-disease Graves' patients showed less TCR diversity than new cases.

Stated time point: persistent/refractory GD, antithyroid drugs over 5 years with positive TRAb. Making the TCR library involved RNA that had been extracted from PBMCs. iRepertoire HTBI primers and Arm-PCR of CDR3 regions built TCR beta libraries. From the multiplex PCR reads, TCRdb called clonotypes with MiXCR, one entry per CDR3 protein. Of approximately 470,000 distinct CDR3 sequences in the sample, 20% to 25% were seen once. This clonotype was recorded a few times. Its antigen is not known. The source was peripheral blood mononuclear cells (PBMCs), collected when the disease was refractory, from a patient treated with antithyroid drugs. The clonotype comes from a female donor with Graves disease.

The CDR3 reads CASSPGTGRSIGELFF. The CDR3 DNA reads TGTGCCAGCAGCCCAGGGACAGGGCGATCGATCGGGGAGCTGTTTTTT. This chain joins TRBV5-4 and TRBJ2-2; 9 bases match TRBD1. The germline V gene has CDR1 SGHNT and CDR2 YYREEE (reference sequence). The CDR3 runs 16 residues. V was clipped by 4 bases and J by 7 bases; unmatched bases: 11.